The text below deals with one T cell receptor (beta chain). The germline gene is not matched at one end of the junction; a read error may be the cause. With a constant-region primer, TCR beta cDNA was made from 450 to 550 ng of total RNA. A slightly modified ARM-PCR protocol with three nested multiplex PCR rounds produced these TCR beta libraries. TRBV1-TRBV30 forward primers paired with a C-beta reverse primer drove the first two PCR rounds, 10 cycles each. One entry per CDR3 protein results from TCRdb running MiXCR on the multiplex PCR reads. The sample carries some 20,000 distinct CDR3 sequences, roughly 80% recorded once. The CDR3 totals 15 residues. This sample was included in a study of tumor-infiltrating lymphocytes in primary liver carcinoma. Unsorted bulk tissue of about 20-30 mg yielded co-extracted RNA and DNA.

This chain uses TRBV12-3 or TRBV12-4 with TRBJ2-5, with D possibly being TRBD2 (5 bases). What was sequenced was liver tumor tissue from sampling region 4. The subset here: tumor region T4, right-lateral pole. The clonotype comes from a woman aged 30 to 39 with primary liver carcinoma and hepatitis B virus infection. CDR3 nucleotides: TGTGCAAGCAGAACCTACCCGGGGAGCGAAGAGACCCAGTACTTC. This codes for CASRTYPGSEETQYF.